Listed here are 8 T cell receptor beta chains from one sample, sequenced in a study of blood T cells in healthy people across ages. A second PCR, run for roughly 7 to 11 cycles, used a sample-barcoded 5' primer plus a J-beta primer mix. TCRdb analysed the 5' RACE reads with MiXCR anew, one entry per CDR3 protein. The sample records around 1.5 million distinct CDR3 sequences, approximately 59% being singletons. The sequenced sample was blood. These receptor sequences come from a man aged 18 to 29 in good health.

The chain combines TRBV29-1 with TRBJ2-7; a weak D match, TRBD1 (6 bases). V was shortened by 5 bases and J by 7 bases, with 24 bases between the two germline ends. The CDR3 contains 15 residues. Per germline, CDR1 SQVTM and CDR2 ANQGSEA. The CDR3 DNA reads TGCAGCGTTACCCGGAGTGGGATTCAGGGGAGAGAGCAGTACTTC. Its translation: CSVTRSGIQGREQYF.

The chain uses TRBV3-1 and TRBJ2-3; TRBD2 aligns across 11 bases. CDR3 length: 15 amino acids. CDR1 is LGHDT, CDR2 YNNKEL, per germline (reference sequence). Trimming cost V 2 bases and J 4 bases; bases outside gene matches: 2. CDR3 DNA sequence: TGTGCCAGCAGCCAAACTAGCGGGAGTTCAGATACGCAGTATTTT. This translates into CASSQTSGSSDTQYF.

The V call is TRBV10-3, the J call TRBJ2-3; 11 bases line up with TRBD2. The CDR3 extends over 17 amino acids. The germline V gene has CDR1 ENHRY and CDR2 SYGVKD. Unmatched junction bases numbered 9, after V lost 2 bases and J lost 5 bases. The CDR3 DNA is TGTGCCATCAGTGAGACGGGTGTAGCGGGAGGGCGAGATACGCAGTATTTT. Its translation: CAISETGVAGGRDTQYF.

This clonotype was counted between two and nine times. The gene calls are TRBV20-1 and TRBJ2-7; 10 nucleotides line up with TRBD2. Near its end, the DNA agrees better with TRBJ2-5, so the J call may be wrong. This CDR3 comprises 15 residues. Germline V gene lookup returns CDR1 DFQATT and CDR2 SNEGSKA (reference sequence). CDR3 amino acids: CSARPLAGVRETQYF. The CDR3 coding sequence is TGCAGTGCTAGACCTCTAGCGGGAGTGCGAGAGACCCAGTACTTC.

J is TRBJ1-4 and V is TRBV20-1, with a tentative D call TRBD1 (6 bases). V shed 6 bases and J shed 0 bases, with 14 bases lying between them. The CDR3 has 15 residues. Germline assignment: CDR1 DFQATT and CDR2 SNEGSKA (reference sequence). DNA of the CDR3: TGCAGTGCCGCAAGGGGGGGTGCAACTAATGAAAAACTGTTTTTT. Translating gives CSAARGGATNEKLFF.

The gene calls are TRBV6-2 or TRBV6-3 and TRBJ2-1; TRBD2 matches at 10 bases. Trimming cost V 6 bases and J 0 bases; bases outside gene matches: 5. CDR3 length equals 16 residues. The V gene's germline CDR1 is MNHEY and CDR2 SVGEGT. CDR3 amino acids: CASSQSGGGSYNEQFF. CDR3 nucleotide sequence: TGTGCCAGCAGCCAGAGCGGGGGGGGCTCCTACAATGAGCAGTTCTTC.

The gene calls are TRBV29-1 and TRBJ2-5; TRBD1 matches at 9 bases. Trimming at V came to 7 bases and at J to 5 bases, leaving 8 bases not matched to a gene. CDR1 and CDR2 from the germline V gene are SQVTM and ANQGSEA. This CDR3 has 13 amino acids. This chain's CDR3 is CSAPQGAGETQYF. The DNA of the CDR3 is TGCAGCGCCCCACAGGGGGCCGGGGAGACCCAGTACTTC.

This clonotype is a singleton in its sample. The rearrangement joins TRBV4-1 to TRBJ2-3, with TRBD2 as a possible D gene (5 bases). Trimming pared 0 bases from V and 1 base from J, leaving 23 bases between. CDR1 MGHRA and CDR2 YSYEKL come from the germline V gene. There are 20 residues in the CDR3. CDR3 residues: CASSQDLGFRTEAGTDTQYF. DNA for the CDR3: TGCGCCAGCAGCCAAGATTTAGGGTTTCGGACGGAGGCGGGCACAGATACGCAGTATTTT.